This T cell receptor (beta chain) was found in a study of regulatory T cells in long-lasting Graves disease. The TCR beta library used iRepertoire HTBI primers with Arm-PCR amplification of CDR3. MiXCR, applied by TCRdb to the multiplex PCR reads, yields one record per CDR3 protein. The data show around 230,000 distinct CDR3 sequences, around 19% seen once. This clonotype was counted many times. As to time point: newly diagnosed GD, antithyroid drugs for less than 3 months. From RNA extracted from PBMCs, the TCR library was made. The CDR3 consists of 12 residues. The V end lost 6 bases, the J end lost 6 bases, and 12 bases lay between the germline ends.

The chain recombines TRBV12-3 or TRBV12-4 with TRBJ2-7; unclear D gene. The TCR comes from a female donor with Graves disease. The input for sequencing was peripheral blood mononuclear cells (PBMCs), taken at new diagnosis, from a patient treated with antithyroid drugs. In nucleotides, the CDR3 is TGTGCCAGCAGCCGCACCGATTTCGAGCAGTACTTC. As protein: CASSRTDFEQYF.